The 21 T cell receptor beta chains below come from one sample, sequenced in a study of shared clonotypes between healthy human individuals (TCRdb year 2020). Library preparation used the immunoSEQ multiplex PCR assay. In its TCRdb copy, this immuneACCESS table keeps in-frame sequences only and misses some clones. Where compared with another copy, unresolved V genes explain less than half of these, and the others have no known cause. This sample gives approximately 2,000,000 clones in total; around 95% of them show up just once. The top ten hold about 1.7% of the sample. CD8 naive samples consisted of CD45RO-negative cells that were positively selected for CCR7, yielding a CD45RA+CCR7+ population without TemRA cells. The sequenced material came from naive CD8+ T cells from PBMCs. This specimen's cell subset or site label, interpreted: CD45RA+CCR7+. The receptors were gathered from a man aged 18 to 30 in good health. Some clones in this sample may be carry-over from other donors' samples.

The chain recombines TRBV9 with TRBJ1-4; D may be TRBD1 (5 bases). V was trimmed by 0 bases and J by 6 bases, leaving 6 bases between them. CDR1 and CDR2 from the germline V gene are SGDLS and YYNGEE. This CDR3 region has 13 residues. For the CDR3, the DNA is TGTGCCAGCAGCGTAGCGACAGATGAAAAACTGTTTTTT. The encoded protein is CASSVATDEKLFF.

The V gene is TRBV7-9, the J gene TRBJ2-1; no firm D call. The germline gives CDR1 SEHNR, CDR2 FQNEAQ (reference sequence). This CDR3 region has 16 residues. The ends were cut back, 5 bases at V and 8 bases at J, with 22 bases in the middle. The CDR3 is CASSPPDLPGLDEQFF. The CDR3 DNA is TGTGCCAGCAGCCCACCGGACCTACCAGGTTTGGATGAGCAGTTCTTC.

The chain has TRBV5-1 and TRBJ2-3, with D perhaps TRBD1 (5 bases). The CDR3 spans 14 residues. Trimming cost V 4 bases and J 7 bases, with 16 bases left between them. Germline CDR1 is SGHRS and CDR2 is YFSETQ. DNA for the CDR3: TGCGCCAGCAGCGCTCAGGACAATCCATATACGCAGTATTTT. Translating gives CASSAQDNPYTQYF.

The chain has TRBV5-4 and TRBJ2-1, with D perhaps given as TRBD1 or TRBD2 (5 bases each). The V gene lost 4 bases and the J gene lost 7 bases, with 27 bases spanning the gap. This CDR3 is 18 amino acids long. Germline lookup yields CDR1 SGHNT and CDR2 YYREEE (reference sequence). The CDR3 sequence: CASSPGTRVDLGLNEQFF. In DNA, the CDR3 is TGTGCCAGCAGCCCAGGGACCCGCGTGGATTTAGGTCTGAATGAGCAGTTCTTC.

The chain combines TRBV2 with TRBJ2-7, with D possibly matching TRBD2 (6 bases). Trimming shortened V by 6 bases and J by 7 bases, and 22 bases separated the two germline ends. This CDR3 comprises 15 residues. Germline V gives CDR1 SNHLY, CDR2 FYNNEI. The CDR3 coding sequence is TGTGCCAGCAGAGACATAGGGAGGACCTCCGGAGAGCAGTACTTC. It codes for CASRDIGRTSGEQYF.

The rearrangement links TRBV5-8 to TRBJ1-4; TRBD1 matches 10 bases. Germline CDR1 is SGHTS and CDR2 is YDEGEE. The CDR3 is 19 amino acids. Germline trimming cut 2 bases from V and 8 bases from J; bases unmatched to any gene: 18. The CDR3 DNA reads as TGTGCCAGCAGCTTCGCACGAGGGGTAGGCGGGACAGGGGAAGAAAAACTGTTTTTT. Protein: CASSFARGVGGTGEEKLFF. The whole variable domain, filled in from reference TRBV5-8 and TRBJ1-4, reads EAGVTQSPTHLIKTRGQQATLRCSPISGHTSVYWYQQALGLGLQFLLWYDEGEERNRGNFPPRFSGRQFPNYSSELNVNALELEDSALYLCASSFARGVGGTGEEKLFFGSGTQLSVL.

This chain joins TRBV4-1 and TRBJ1-4, with D unclear. V was shortened by 5 bases and J by 6 bases, with 16 bases between the two germline ends. Per germline, CDR1 MGHRA and CDR2 YSYEKL. The CDR3 has 15 residues. CDR3 DNA sequence: TGCGCCAGCAGCACAGTAGGAAGAGGAGATGAAAAACTGTTTTTT. Residues: CASSTVGRGDEKLFF.

V usage is TRBV11-2 and J usage is TRBJ2-7; TRBD1 might be the D (6 bases). Trimming took 1 base from V and 3 from J, leaving 13 bases between them. Germline V CDR1 and CDR2: SGHAT, FQNNGV. This CDR3 spans 15 amino acids. The DNA for the CDR3 is TGTGCCAGCAGCTTAGTACCAGGGGAGTACTACGAGCAGTACTTC. It translates to CASSLVPGEYYEQYF.

V usage is TRBV21-1 and J usage is TRBJ2-7; the tabulated D call, TRBD1, remains unverified against the DNA. TRBV21-1 is marked as a pseudogene. The CDR3 contains 19 residues. The CDR3 loop is CASSKRWTGGRRRSYEQYF. The CDR3 bases are TGTGCCAGCAGCAAAAGGTGGACAGGGGGCCGCAGGAGGAGCTACGAGCAGTACTTC.

The sample holds one count of this clone. The chain couples TRBV27 to TRBJ2-5; D not certain. CDR1 MNHEY and CDR2 SMNVEV come from the germline V gene (reference sequence). V shed 5 bases and J shed 4 bases, with 11 bases lying between them. The CDR3 runs 13 residues. The CDR3 nucleotides read TGTGCCAGCAGTCTAAACCCACGAGAGACCCAGTACTTC. Translated, it gives CASSLNPRETQYF.

The rearrangement links TRBV5-6 to TRBJ2-7, with a tentative D call TRBD2 (6 bases). The length of the CDR3 is 14 residues. CDR1 and CDR2 from the germline V gene are SGHDT and YYEEEE. V dropped 5 bases and J dropped 2 bases, with 14 bases sitting between them. The CDR3 DNA sequence: TGTGCCAGCAGTCCGGGGAGGTCAGCCTACGAGCAGTACTTC. Protein sequence: CASSPGRSAYEQYF. The entire variable domain, with the rest obtained from reference TRBV5-6 and TRBJ2-7, is as follows: DAGVTQSPTHLIKTRGQQVTLRCSPKSGHDTVSWYQQALGQGPQFIFQYYEEEERQRGNFPDRFSGHQFPNYSSELNVNALLLGDSALYLCASSPGRSAYEQYFGPGTRLTVT.

V usage is TRBV5-1 and J usage is TRBJ2-1; unclear D gene. Between the trimmed V and J ends, which lost 1 base and 1 base, there was a span of 9 bases. This CDR3 spans 15 amino acids. Germline values: CDR1 SGHRS, CDR2 YFSETQ. For the CDR3, the DNA is TGCGCCAGCAGCTTGACCTTGGGGTCCTACAATGAGCAGTTCTTC. It specifies CASSLTLGSYNEQFF.

Of note for this clone: Additional DNA sequences in this sample encode the identical CDR3. The genes are TRBV28 and TRBJ2-1; D unclear. V gave up 2 bases and J gave up 8 bases, with 4 bases separating them. Germline CDR1 is MDHEN and CDR2 is SYDVKM. The CDR3 is 11 amino acids. This CDR3 reads CASSLGDEQFF. The CDR3 nucleotides read TGTGCCAGCAGTTTAGGAGATGAGCAGTTCTTC.

As to this clone: Other DNA sequences in this specimen translate into the identical CDR3. The chain recombines TRBV5-1 with TRBJ2-1, with 9 bases identical to TRBD1. CDR3 size: 13 residues. V trimming: 2 bases; J trimming: 7 bases; junction bases outside the gene matches: 1. Germline CDR1 reads SGHRS; CDR2 reads YFSETQ. This CDR3 is CASSLQGANEQFF. The CDR3 region has the DNA TGCGCCAGCAGCTTACAGGGGGCGAATGAGCAGTTCTTC.

The chain couples TRBV2 to TRBJ1-4; D not resolved. The CDR3 is made up of 18 amino acids. V lost 0 bases, J lost 2 bases, and 16 bases lay in between. Germline V gives CDR1 SNHLY, CDR2 FYNNEI. CDR3 loop: CASSEAGARVGTNEKLFF. The DNA for the CDR3 is TGTGCCAGCAGTGAAGCGGGCGCGAGGGTTGGGACTAATGAAAAACTGTTTTTT.

This clone was observed a single time. The gene calls are TRBV2 and TRBJ2-7; weak D call: TRBD2 (6 bases). Germline loops: CDR1 SNHLY, CDR2 FYNNEI. V gave up 3 bases and J gave up 6 bases, with 15 bases separating them. This CDR3 has 14 residues. DNA for the CDR3: TGTGCCAGCAGTGACTGGCGGGAAAGGGTCGAGCAGTACTTC. Its protein product is CASSDWRERVEQYF. The variable domain in full, completed from reference TRBV2 and TRBJ2-7, reads EPEVTQTPSHQVTQMGQEVILRCVPISNHLYFYWYRQILGQKVEFLVSFYNNEISEKSEIFDDQFSVERPDGSNFTLKIRSTKLEDSAMYFCASSDWRERVEQYFGPGTRLTVT.

This chain connects TRBV29-1 to TRBJ2-5; D might be TRBD1 (6 bases). The CDR3 runs 13 residues. Looked up from germline, CDR1 is SQVTM and CDR2 is ANQGSEA. V was cut by 6 bases and J by 1 base, with 12 bases left in between. The chain's CDR3 is CSVQGTSQETQYF. CDR3 sequence (DNA): TGCAGCGTACAGGGAACTTCCCAAGAGACCCAGTACTTC. Drawing the rest from reference TRBV29-1 and TRBJ2-5, the complete variable domain is SAVISQKPSRDICQRGTSLTIQCQVDSQVTMMFWYRQQPGQSLTLIATANQGSEATYESGFVIDKFPISRPNLTFSTLTVSNMSPEDSSIYLCSVQGTSQETQYFGPGTRLLVL.

The V and J genes are TRBV6-1 and TRBJ1-1; 7 nucleotides agree with TRBD1. This CDR3 spans 15 amino acids. Germline CDR1 MNHNS, CDR2 SASEGT. J was trimmed by 0 bases and V by 6 bases; bases with no gene match: 7. The CDR3 region is CASSRLQGVNTEAFF. The CDR3 nucleotides are TGTGCCAGCAGCCGATTGCAGGGGGTGAACACTGAAGCTTTCTTT.

This rearrangement joins TRBV5-1 to TRBJ2-2; weak D call: TRBD1 (5 bases). The CDR3 runs to 16 residues. Trimming shortened V by 4 bases and J by 4 bases, and 17 bases separated the two germline ends. CDR1 is SGHRS, CDR2 YFSETQ, per germline. The CDR3 bases are TGCGCCAGCAGCGTCACAGGTCGTGGAAGCACCGGGGAGCTGTTTTTT. Its translation is CASSVTGRGSTGELFF.

The CDR3 region has the DNA TGCAGCTCCCAACGTAGGCGGGAGTGGTGGACCGGGGAGCTGTTTTTT. Its translation is CSSQRRREWWTGELFF. The V gene is TRBV29-1, the J gene TRBJ2-2; 7 bases map to TRBD2. Looked up from germline, CDR1 is SQVTM and CDR2 is ANQGSEA. This CDR3 region has 16 residues. V gave up 8 bases and J gave up 5 bases; unmatched junction bases: 17.

The chain recombines TRBV7-9 with TRBJ1-1, with TRBD1 identical over 8 bases. The CDR3 sequence is 12 residues long. V lost 6 bases to trimming and J lost 7 bases; unmatched junction nucleotides: 4. CDR1 SEHNR and CDR2 FQNEAQ come from the germline V gene (reference sequence). CDR3: CASREGQGEAFF. The DNA for the CDR3 is TGTGCCAGCAGGGAAGGACAGGGTGAAGCTTTCTTT.